The rows below give T cell receptor beta chains drawn from one sample of a study of shared clonotypes between healthy human individuals. The table came from immunoSEQ multiplex PCR; TCRdb's copy has only in-frame clones and leaves some out. The sample lists about 1.1 million clones, roughly 77% occurring once. Sequenced: memory CD4+ T cells from PBMCs. The receptors come from a man younger than 30 in good health. Some clones in this sample may be carry-over from other donors' samples. Each CDR3 is given with its conserved first and last residue. The D gene is left open where the match is weak. Clone sizes are given selectively: once, few, many, or a class where the clone is expanded.

j_call	d_call	v_call	clone_size	cdr3_length	cdr3_aa	cdr3_nt
TRBJ1-1	NA	TRBV7-2	NA	14	CASSLGRGGPEAFF	TGTGCCAGCAGCTTAGGTAGGGGAGGCCCTGAAGCTTTCTTT
TRBJ2-5	NA	TRBV9	NA	14	CASSVDGRQETQYF	TGTGCCAGCAGCGTAGACGGGAGACAAGAGACCCAGTACTTC
TRBJ2-4	NA	TRBV4-1	NA	17	CASSQAVGVFAKNIQYF	TGCGCCAGCAGCCAAGCGGTGGGAGTATTTGCCAAAAACATTCAGTACTTC
TRBJ1-4	NA	TRBV28	NA	14	CASSFQGRGEKLFF	TGTGCCAGCAGTTTTCAGGGGAGGGGCGAAAAACTGTTTTTT
TRBJ2-1	TRBD2	TRBV6-5	NA	16	CASSYGRTSGMREQFF	TGTGCCAGCAGTTACGGCCGGACTAGCGGGATGAGGGAGCAGTTCTTC
TRBJ2-3	TRBD2	TRBV5-4	once	15	CASSYEASGRDTQYF	TGTGCCAGCAGCTATGAGGCTAGCGGGAGGGATACGCAGTATTTT
TRBJ1-2	NA	TRBV28	NA	14	CASRRGRSNYGYTF	TGTGCCAGCAGGCGGGGGCGCAGTAACTATGGCTACACCTTC
TRBJ2-3	TRBD2	TRBV28	NA	15	CASTRREGRPDTQYF	TGTGCCAGCACAAGGCGGGAGGGCCGCCCAGATACGCAGTATTTT
TRBJ2-1	TRBD1	TRBV27	NA	16	CASSSDRWSIYNEQFF	TGTGCCAGCAGTTCGGACAGGTGGTCAATTTACAATGAGCAGTTCTTC
TRBJ2-2	NA	TRBV6-5	few	14	CASRQARNTGELFF	TGTGCCAGCAGACAAGCCAGGAACACCGGGGAGCTGTTTTTT
TRBJ2-4	NA	TRBV7-9	NA	13	CASSLGGSDIQYF	TGTGCCAGCAGCTTAGGGGGCTCGGACATTCAGTACTTC
TRBJ2-7	NA	TRBV4-1	NA	13	CASSQRTAGKVDF	TGCGCCAGCAGCCAAAGGACAGCTGGAAAAGTTGACTTC
TRBJ2-1	TRBD1	TRBV6-1	NA	15	CASSPGDRTFNEQFF	TGTGCCAGCAGTCCTGGGGACAGGACGTTCAATGAGCAGTTCTTC